Following are 22 T cell receptor beta chains from one sample sequenced in a study of response to subunit inactivated influenza vaccine. From the RT-PCR reads, TCRdb called clonotypes with MiXCR, one entry per CDR3 protein. Among about 190,000 distinct CDR3 sequences, approximately 15% were seen once, and the ten largest hold roughly 24%. The specimen comprised CD8+ T cells sorted from PBMCs, sampled roughly 5 days after vaccination. The receptors shown here come from a man aged 50 to 59 who received an inactivated influenza vaccine.

This clonotype was seen a few times. CDR3 bases: TGTGCCAGCAGGTTCATTACGGGGGAGCAGTACTTC. It specifies CASRFITGEQYF. The chain links TRBV11-2 to TRBJ2-7, with a tentative D call TRBD2 (5 bases). This CDR3 contains 12 residues. With 6 bases removed from V and 7 bases from J, the gap between germline ends came to 13 bases. CDR1 and CDR2 (germline): SGHAT, FQNNGV.

This clonotype was detected many times. The rearrangement uses TRBV7-9 and TRBJ2-7; 8 positions match TRBD2. CDR1 is SEHNR and CDR2 is FQNEAQ in the germline V gene (reference sequence). Germline trimming cut 5 bases from V and 3 bases from J; bases unmatched to any gene: 3. The CDR3 loop spans 13 amino acids. The CDR3 nucleotides read TGTGCCAGCAGCCTTACTAGCGGCTACGAGCAGTACTTC. Its translation is CASSLTSGYEQYF.

This clonotype was seen only a few times. In DNA form, the CDR3 reads TGTGCCAGCAGTGACTTGGACAGACATAATCAGCCCCAGCATTTT. Protein product: CASSDLDRHNQPQHF. The genes are TRBV6-1 and TRBJ1-5; TRBD1 might be the D (6 bases). V gave up 3 bases and J gave up 4 bases, with 13 bases separating them. Germline V gives CDR1 MNHNS, CDR2 SASEGT. The CDR3 totals 15 residues.

This clonotype showed up just a few times. The chain is built from TRBV7-9 and TRBJ2-7; 8 bases agree with TRBD1. Germline CDR1 and CDR2: SEHNR and FQNEAQ (reference sequence). CDR3 length: 16 amino acids. V trimming: 0 bases; J trimming: 2 bases; junction bases outside the gene matches: 6. The CDR3 coding sequence is TGTGCCAGCAGCTTAGCATTAGGACAGGGTCCCTACGAGCAGTACTTC. This codes for CASSLALGQGPYEQYF.

This clonotype was seen a few times. This chain uses TRBV19 with TRBJ2-1; D possibly corresponds to TRBD2 (5 bases). V lost 0 bases, J lost 3 bases, and 21 bases lay in between. CDR1 is LNHDA and CDR2 is SQIVND in the germline V gene (reference sequence). The CDR3 spans 19 residues. The CDR3 coding sequence is TGTGCCAGTAGTATAGATTGGGCCGGCGGCCCCCGGGACTACAATGAGCAGTTCTTC. Translated, it gives CASSIDWAGGPRDYNEQFF.

This clonotype was recorded once. The gene calls are TRBV7-9 and TRBJ2-1; the D gene is possibly TRBD1 (5 bases). Trimming left V 6 bases short and J 13 bases short, with 16 bases between. The CDR3 covers 12 residues. CDR1 is SEHNR and CDR2 is FQNEAQ in the germline V gene (reference sequence). As DNA, the CDR3 is TGTGCCAGCAGTATAGGGCAGGGCCCCCAGTTCTTC. This translates into CASSIGQGPQFF.

This clonotype came up a few times. The rearrangement links TRBV7-9 to TRBJ2-1, with 8 bases matching TRBD2. The CDR3 consists of 16 residues. V dropped 1 base and J dropped 3; count of bases not matched to a gene: 5. Germline-derived CDR1 and CDR2 are SEHNR and FQNEAQ (reference sequence). CDR3 DNA sequence: TGTGCCAGCAGCTTAGTACTCGGGACTAGCTACAATGAGCAGTTCTTC. The encoded protein is CASSLVLGTSYNEQFF.

This sequence joins TRBV7-9 and TRBJ2-7, with TRBD2 identical over 7 bases. V trimming: 4 bases; J trimming: 3 bases; junction bases outside the gene matches: 6. The CDR3 is made up of 14 amino acids. Germline loops: CDR1 SEHNR, CDR2 FQNEAQ (reference sequence). The CDR3 sequence is CASSSWRGYYEQYF. The CDR3 nucleotides are TGTGCCAGCAGCTCATGGCGGGGGTACTACGAGCAGTACTTC.

This clonotype was seen a few times. This chain joins TRBV6-2 or TRBV6-3 and TRBJ2-3, with D hard to call. The length of the CDR3 is 13 residues. Trimming cost V 2 bases and J 3 bases, with 6 bases left between them. Germline CDR1 and CDR2: MNHEY and SVGEGT. CDR3 in DNA: TGTGCCAGCAGTTACATCGCGACAGATACGCAGTATTTT. This gives the protein CASSYIATDTQYF.

This clonotype was seen repeatedly, ten times or more. The chain couples TRBV5-6 to TRBJ2-2, with D unresolved. The V end was cut by 2 bases, the J end by 0 bases, with 8 bases between. Germline CDR1 reads SGHDT; CDR2 reads YYEEEE. The CDR3 length is 15 residues. CDR3 protein: CASSFQTSNTGELFF. CDR3 sequence (DNA): TGTGCCAGCAGCTTTCAAACATCGAACACCGGGGAGCTGTTTTTT.

This clonotype was found many times. V is TRBV9 and J is TRBJ2-2; D not resolved. Trimming pared 0 bases from V and 5 bases from J, leaving 5 bases between. The CDR3 totals 13 residues. CDR1 and CDR2 from the germline V gene are SGDLS and YYNGEE. CDR3 bases: TGTGCCAGCAGCGTAGACCCTACCGGGGAGCTGTTTTTT. It specifies CASSVDPTGELFF. The whole variable domain, remainder taken from reference TRBV9 and TRBJ2-2, is DSGVTQTPKHLITATGQRVTLRCSPRSGDLSVYWYQQSLDQGLQFLIQYYNGEERAKGNILERFSAQQFPDLHSELNLSSLELGDSALYFCASSVDPTGELFFGEGSRLTVL.

This clonotype was seen just once. The rearrangement joins TRBV28 to TRBJ2-2, with 9 bases that match TRBD1. The CDR3 spans 14 residues. The V segment lost 4 bases and the J segment 10 bases; nucleotides outside the gene matches: 7. Germline V gives CDR1 MDHEN, CDR2 SYDVKM. CDR3 in amino acids: CASSSYRGHTELFF. Here the CDR3 DNA reads TGTGCCAGCAGTTCCTACAGGGGGCATACGGAGCTGTTTTTT.

This clonotype was recorded a few times. V and J are TRBV6-1 and TRBJ2-5; 11 nucleotides agree with TRBD2. Germline lookup yields CDR1 MNHNS and CDR2 SASEGT. This CDR3 comprises 15 residues. J was trimmed by 1 base and V by 4 bases; bases with no gene match: 2. CDR3 sequence (DNA): TGTGCCAGCAGTGTAGCGGGAGGGATCCAAGAGACCCAGTACTTC. Amino acid sequence: CASSVAGGIQETQYF.

This clonotype was detected only a few times. V and J are TRBV2 and TRBJ2-6, with a tentative D call TRBD1 (5 bases). Germline-derived CDR1 and CDR2 are SNHLY and FYNNEI. The CDR3 is made up of 16 amino acids. The V end lost 9 bases, the J end lost 0 bases, and 15 bases lay between the germline ends. The chain's CDR3 is CASRGPEISGANVLTF. DNA for the CDR3: TGTGCCAGTAGGGGTCCCGAAATCTCTGGGGCCAACGTCCTGACTTTC.

The table lists this clonotype with a few counts. The rearrangement joins TRBV30 to TRBJ2-1; 9 bases are shared with TRBD1. The germline CDR1 and CDR2 sequences are GTSNPN and SVGIG (reference sequence). CDR3 length: 14 residues. Unmatched junction bases numbered 9, after V lost 5 bases and J lost 7 bases. CDR3 residues: CAWESGTGKNEQFF. CDR3 sequence (DNA): TGTGCCTGGGAATCCGGGACAGGGAAGAATGAGCAGTTCTTC.

In its sample, this clonotype was seen a few times. The chain couples TRBV9 to TRBJ2-1; D may correspond to TRBD1 or TRBD2 (5 bases each). Germline V gene data show CDR1 as SGDLS and CDR2 as YYNGEE. This CDR3 has 12 residues. Trimming cost V 2 bases and J 10 bases, with 10 bases left between them. CDR3 sequence reads: CASSVTGTEQFF. The CDR3 nucleotides read TGTGCCAGCAGCGTTACCGGGACCGAGCAGTTCTTC. The full variable domain, completed using reference TRBV9 and TRBJ2-1, is DSGVTQTPKHLITATGQRVTLRCSPRSGDLSVYWYQQSLDQGLQFLIQYYNGEERAKGNILERFSAQQFPDLHSELNLSSLELGDSALYFCASSVTGTEQFFGPGTRLTVL.

This clonotype was counted a few times. The J gene is TRBJ2-6, the V gene TRBV27; 9 nucleotides align to TRBD1. CDR3 length: 17 amino acids. The J segment lost 4 bases and the V segment lost 5 bases, leaving 9 bases of the junction unmatched. In germline, CDR1 is MNHEY, CDR2 SMNVEV (reference sequence). In DNA, the CDR3 is TGTGCCAGCAGTGGGACAGGGCTGTTCTCCGGGGCCAACGTCCTGACTTTC. Its protein is CASSGTGLFSGANVLTF.

This clonotype was detected ten times or more. The rearrangement links TRBV6-2 or TRBV6-3 to TRBJ2-5; D is unresolved. The CDR3 length is 16 residues. Germline CDR1 and CDR2: MNHEY and SVGEGT. V lost 2 bases to trimming and J lost 5 bases, with 18 bases between them. The CDR3 region is CASSYPSRELAETQYF. The CDR3 DNA is TGTGCCAGCAGTTACCCATCCAGAGAATTGGCCGAGACCCAGTACTTC.

The count of this clonotype is one. The V gene is TRBV18, the J gene TRBJ2-2; 13 bases fit TRBD2. Germline V CDR1 and CDR2: KGHSH, LQKENI. Trimming cost V 4 bases and J 7 bases; bases outside gene matches: 6. The CDR3 contains 16 residues. In nucleotides, the CDR3 is TGTGCCAGCTCACGTGGACTAGCGGGAGAAGGCGGGGAGCTGTTTTTT. This sequence encodes CASSRGLAGEGGELFF.

The chain uses TRBV6-5 and TRBJ2-2, with D perhaps matching TRBD2 (7 bases). The CDR3 covers 15 residues. The V gene lost 0 bases and the J gene lost 4 bases, with 9 bases spanning the gap. CDR1 MNHEY and CDR2 SVGAGI come from the germline V gene. The CDR3 reads CASSYSGGGTGELFF. CDR3 in DNA: TGTGCCAGCAGTTACTCGGGAGGGGGCACCGGGGAGCTGTTTTTT.

The chain combines TRBV5-1 with TRBJ2-7; no firm D call. The V gene's germline CDR1 is SGHRS and CDR2 YFSETQ. This CDR3 contains 15 residues. Trimming took 4 bases from V and 0 from J, leaving 14 bases between them. The CDR3 reads CASSPEWTDSYEQYF. CDR3 sequence (DNA): TGCGCCAGCAGCCCAGAATGGACGGACTCCTACGAGCAGTACTTC.

The chain combines TRBV7-8 with TRBJ2-1; 10 bases map to TRBD2. The CDR3 length is 15 residues. V gave up 1 base and J gave up 8 bases; unmatched junction bases: 5. In germline, CDR1 is SGHVS, CDR2 FQNEAQ. CDR3 region: CASSLGTSGYHEQFF. The CDR3 region has the DNA TGTGCCAGCAGCTTAGGGACTAGCGGTTACCATGAGCAGTTCTTC.